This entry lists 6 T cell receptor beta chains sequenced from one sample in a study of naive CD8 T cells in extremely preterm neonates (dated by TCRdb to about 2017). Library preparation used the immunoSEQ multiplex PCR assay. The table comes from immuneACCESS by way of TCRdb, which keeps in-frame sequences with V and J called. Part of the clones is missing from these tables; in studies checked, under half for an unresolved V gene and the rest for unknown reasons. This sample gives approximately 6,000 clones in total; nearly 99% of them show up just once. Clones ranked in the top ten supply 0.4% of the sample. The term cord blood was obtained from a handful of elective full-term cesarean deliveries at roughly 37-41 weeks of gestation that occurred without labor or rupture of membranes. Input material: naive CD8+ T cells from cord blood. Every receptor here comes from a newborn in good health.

Written as DNA, the CDR3 is TGTGCCAGTAGAGGTGGGATCGGACAGGGGAGGGGCTACACCTTC. Translating it yields CASRGGIGQGRGYTF. The rearrangement joins TRBV19 to TRBJ1-2; TRBD1 matches 9 bases. The V gene end was trimmed by 6 bases and the J gene end by 8 bases; junction bases not matched to a gene: 13. Germline CDR1 and CDR2: LNHDA and SQIVND (reference sequence). This CDR3 comprises 15 residues.

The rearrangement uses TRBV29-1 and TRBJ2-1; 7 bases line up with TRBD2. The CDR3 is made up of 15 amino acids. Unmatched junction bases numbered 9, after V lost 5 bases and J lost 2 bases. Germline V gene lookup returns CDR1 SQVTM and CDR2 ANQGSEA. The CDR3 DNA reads TGCAGCGTTCGTGAGCGGGATAGCCCCTACAATGAGCAGTTCTTC. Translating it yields CSVRERDSPYNEQFF.

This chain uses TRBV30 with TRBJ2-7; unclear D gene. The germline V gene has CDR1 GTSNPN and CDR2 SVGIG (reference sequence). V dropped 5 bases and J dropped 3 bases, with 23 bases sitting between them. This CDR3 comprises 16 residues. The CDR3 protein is CAWGGNGASWVYEQYF. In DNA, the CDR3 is TGTGCCTGGGGCGGCAACGGAGCGTCTTGGGTCTACGAGCAGTACTTC.

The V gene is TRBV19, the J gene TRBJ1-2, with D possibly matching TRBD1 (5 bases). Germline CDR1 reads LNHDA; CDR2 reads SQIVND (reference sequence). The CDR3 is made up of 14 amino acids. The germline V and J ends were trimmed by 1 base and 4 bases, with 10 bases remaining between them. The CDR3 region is CASSIVGRAYGYTF. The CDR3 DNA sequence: TGTGCCAGTAGTATAGTGGGCAGGGCCTATGGCTACACCTTC.

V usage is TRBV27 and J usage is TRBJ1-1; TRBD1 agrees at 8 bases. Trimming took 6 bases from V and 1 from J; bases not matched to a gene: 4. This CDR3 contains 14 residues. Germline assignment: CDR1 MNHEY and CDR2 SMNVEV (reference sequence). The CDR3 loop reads CASRQQGGNTEAFF. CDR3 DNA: TGTGCCAGCAGACAACAGGGGGGGAACACTGAAGCTTTCTTT.

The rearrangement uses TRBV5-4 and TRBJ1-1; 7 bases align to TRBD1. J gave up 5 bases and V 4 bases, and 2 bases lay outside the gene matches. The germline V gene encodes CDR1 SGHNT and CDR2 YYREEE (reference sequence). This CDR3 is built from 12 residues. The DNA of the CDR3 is TGTGCCAGCAGCCCACAGGGGACTGAAGCTTTCTTT. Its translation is CASSPQGTEAFF.